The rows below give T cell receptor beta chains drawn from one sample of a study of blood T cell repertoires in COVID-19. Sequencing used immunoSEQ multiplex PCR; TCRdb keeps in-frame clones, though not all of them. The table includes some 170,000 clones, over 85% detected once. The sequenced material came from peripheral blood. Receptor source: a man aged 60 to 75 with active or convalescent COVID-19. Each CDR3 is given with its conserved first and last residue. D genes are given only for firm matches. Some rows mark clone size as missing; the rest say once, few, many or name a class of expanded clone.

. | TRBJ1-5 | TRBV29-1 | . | CSVSKAGEIYSNQPQHF | TGCAGCGTCTCTAAGGCAGGGGAGATTTATAGCAATCAGCCCCAGCATTTT
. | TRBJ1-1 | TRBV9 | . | CASSVDPLQEGEAFF | TGTGCCAGCAGCGTGGACCCCTTGCAAGAGGGTGAAGCTTTCTTT
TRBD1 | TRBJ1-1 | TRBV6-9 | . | CASSYPSTGGGEAFF | TGTGCCAGCAGTTATCCGTCAACAGGGGGCGGTGAAGCTTTCTTT
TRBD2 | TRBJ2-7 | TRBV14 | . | CASSQETSGRARQYF | TGTGCCAGCAGCCAAGAGACTAGCGGGAGGGCCCGGCAGTACTTC
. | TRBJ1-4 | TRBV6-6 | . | CASKAGGQEKLFF | TGTGCCAGCAAGGCCGGGGGGCAGGAAAAACTGTTTTTT
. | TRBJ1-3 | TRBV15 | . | CATSIGPTRGGNTIYF | TGTGCCACCAGCATCGGCCCTACTCGAGGTGGAAACACCATATATTTT
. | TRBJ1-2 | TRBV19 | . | CASRIGQIANYGYTF | TGTGCCAGTAGGATAGGACAAATAGCTAACTATGGCTACACCTTC
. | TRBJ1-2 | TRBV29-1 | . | CSVEEGWDGYTF | TGCAGCGTTGAGGAGGGGTGGGATGGCTACACCTTC
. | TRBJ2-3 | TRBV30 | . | CAWITLTGLRADTQYF | TGTGCCTGGATAACCCTCACAGGGTTGAGGGCAGATACGCAGTATTTT
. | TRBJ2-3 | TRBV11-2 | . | CASSFDSPRNTQYF | TGTGCCAGCAGCTTTGACAGCCCGAGGAATACGCAGTATTTT
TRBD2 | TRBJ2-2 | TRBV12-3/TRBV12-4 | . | CAGLAENTGELFF | TGTGCCGGTCTAGCGGAGAACACCGGGGAGCTGTTTTTT
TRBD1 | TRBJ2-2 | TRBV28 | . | CATGNAGTGNTGELFF | TGTGCCACCGGGAACGCCGGGACAGGGAACACCGGGGAGCTGTTTTTT
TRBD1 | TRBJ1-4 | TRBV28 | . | CASSSGQGSEKLFF | TGTGCCAGCAGTTCGGGACAGGGTTCCGAAAAACTGTTTTTT
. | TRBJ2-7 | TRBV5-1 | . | CASSPGTPSYEQYF | TGCGCCAGCAGCCCCGGGACTCCTTCCTACGAGCAGTACTTC
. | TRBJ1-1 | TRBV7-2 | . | CASSLSVGNTEAFF | TGTGCCAGCAGCTTGAGCGTGGGGAACACTGAAGCTTTCTTT
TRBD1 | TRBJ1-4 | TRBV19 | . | CASSTGEPYEKLFF | TGTGCCAGCTCGACAGGGGAGCCCTACGAAAAACTGTTTTTT
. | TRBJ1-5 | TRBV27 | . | CASSLQGNQPQHF | TGTGCCAGCAGTCTACAGGGAAATCAGCCCCAGCATTTT
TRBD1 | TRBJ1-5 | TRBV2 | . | CASQDHRGRMGNQPQHF | TGTGCCAGCCAAGATCACAGGGGGAGGATGGGCAATCAGCCCCAGCATTTT
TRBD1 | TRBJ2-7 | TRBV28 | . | CASSLRGQPAYEQYF | TGTGCCAGCAGTCTCCGGGGACAGCCCGCCTACGAGCAGTACTTC
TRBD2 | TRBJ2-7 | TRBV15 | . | CATSRDPGPRSTSGTYEQYF | TGTGCCACCAGCAGAGACCCCGGGCCCCGGTCGACTAGCGGTACCTACGAGCAGTACTTC
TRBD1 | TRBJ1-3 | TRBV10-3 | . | CAISDVTGGVKGNTIYF | TGTGCCATCAGCGATGTGACAGGGGGCGTGAAGGGAAACACCATATATTTT
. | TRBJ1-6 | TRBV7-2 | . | CASSLVQYNSPLHF | TGTGCCAGCAGCTTAGTCCAATATAATTCACCCCTCCACTTT
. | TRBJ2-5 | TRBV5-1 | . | CASSFTRETQYF | TGCGCCAGCAGCTTCACTCGAGAGACCCAGTACTTC
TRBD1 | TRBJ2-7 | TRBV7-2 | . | CASSFKSGGSEQYF | TGTGCCAGCAGCTTCAAATCAGGGGGCAGCGAGCAGTACTTC
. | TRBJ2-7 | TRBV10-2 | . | CASTDTDYEQYF | TGCGCCAGCACTGACACAGACTACGAGCAGTACTTC
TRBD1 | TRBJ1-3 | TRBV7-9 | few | CASRLSTGLGNTIYF | TGTGCCAGCAGACTTTCGACAGGGCTGGGAAACACCATATATTTT
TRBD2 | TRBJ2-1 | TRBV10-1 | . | CASSGTSGEQFF | TGCGCCAGCAGCGGGACTAGCGGCGAGCAGTTCTTC
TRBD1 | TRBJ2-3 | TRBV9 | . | CAYSGTGDPHGSTDTQYF | TGTGCCTACTCCGGGACAGGGGATCCACACGGGAGCACAGATACGCAGTATTTT
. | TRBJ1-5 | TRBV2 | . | CASSEVRGAGQPQHF | TGTGCCAGCAGTGAAGTCAGGGGCGCGGGTCAGCCCCAGCATTTT
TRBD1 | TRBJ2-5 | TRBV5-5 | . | CASSPAPGQIQETQYF | TGTGCCAGCAGCCCGGCTCCGGGACAGATACAAGAGACCCAGTACTTC
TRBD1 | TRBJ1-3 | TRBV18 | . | CASSPRDRENTIYF | TGTGCCAGCTCACCACGCGACAGGGAAAACACCATATATTTT
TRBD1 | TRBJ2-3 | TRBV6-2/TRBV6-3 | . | CASSPGQGTDTQYF | TGTGCCAGCAGTCCCGGACAGGGCACAGATACGCAGTATTTT
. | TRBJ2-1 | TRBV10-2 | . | CASSESSGWNEQFF | TGCGCCAGCAGTGAGTCATCAGGGTGGAATGAGCAGTTCTTC
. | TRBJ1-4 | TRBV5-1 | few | CASSLAMTANEKLFF | TGCGCCAGCAGCTTGGCCATGACAGCTAATGAAAAACTGTTTTTT
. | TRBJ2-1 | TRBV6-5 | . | CASSPGGKPYNEQFF | TGTGCCAGCAGCCCCGGCGGGAAGCCCTACAATGAGCAGTTCTTC
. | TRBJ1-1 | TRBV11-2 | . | CASSLVGGAFF | TGTGCCAGCAGCTTAGTCGGTGGAGCTTTCTTT
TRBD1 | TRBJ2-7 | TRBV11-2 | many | CASSLDRFYEQYF | TGTGCCAGCAGCTTGGACAGGTTCTACGAGCAGTACTTC
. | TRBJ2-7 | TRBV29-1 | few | CSVALGRQYF | TGCAGCGTTGCATTGGGCAGACAGTACTTC
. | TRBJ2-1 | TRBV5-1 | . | CASSFFTTQINNEQFF | TGCGCCAGCAGCTTCTTTACTACGCAAATTAACAATGAGCAGTTCTTC
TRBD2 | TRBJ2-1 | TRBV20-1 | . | CSASIELAGKNEQFF | TGCAGTGCTAGTATAGAGTTAGCGGGGAAGAATGAGCAGTTCTTC
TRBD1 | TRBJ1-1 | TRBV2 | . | CASIEGQPEAFF | TGTGCCAGCATCGAGGGACAGCCTGAAGCTTTCTTT
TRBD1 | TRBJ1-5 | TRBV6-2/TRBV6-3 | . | CASSYSDRDRNQPQHF | TGTGCCAGCAGTTACTCGGACAGGGATCGTAATCAGCCCCAGCATTTT
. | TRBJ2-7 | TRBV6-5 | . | CASSYGHKQYEQYF | TGTGCCAGCAGTTACGGACATAAACAGTACGAGCAGTACTTC